This record concerns one T cell receptor (beta chain) sequence. Its antigen is currently unknown. This entry comes from a study of shared clonotypes between healthy human individuals. Study observations and caveats: Clonotype sharing among donors was thought likely to change with sequencing depth.

Trimming left V 0 bases short and J 4 bases short, with 15 bases between. Looked up from germline, CDR1 is MNHNS and CDR2 is SASEGT. This CDR3 has 16 residues. TCRdb's copy holds only in-frame clones and misses some; the assay was immunoSEQ multiplex PCR. This table has around 2,000,000 clones, 93% appearing once. Terminally differentiated effector memory CD45RA+ cells were left out of the naive CD8 fraction, which was CD45RO-negative and positively selected for CCR7. Sequenced sample: naive CD8+ T cells from PBMCs. The rearrangement joins TRBV6-1 to TRBJ1-2; D gene unclear. The TCR was taken from a man aged 18 to 35 in good health. Some clones in this sample may be carry-over from other donors' samples. In DNA form, the CDR3 reads TGTGCCAGCAGTGAAGCGCTTCCCATTCGCCCCTATGGCTACACCTTC. Protein sequence: CASSEALPIRPYGYTF.